This TCR beta chain came from a study of T cells in Graves' hyperthyroidism and ophthalmopathy. Amplification of TCR beta CDR3 regions was performed using RNA transcripts as template. HTBI primers drove first-round RT-PCR of the TCR CDR3. TCRdb fed the multiplex PCR reads into MiXCR, producing one record per CDR3 protein. The repertoire includes about 600,000 distinct CDR3 sequences, about 14% of them detected once, and about an eighth sits in the top ten. The CDR3 contains 14 residues. V lost 1 base and J 1 base, leaving 7 bases between the germline ends. CDR1 and CDR2 from the germline V gene are MGHRA and YSYEKL.

This TCR derives from a woman in her forties or fifties with Graves' ophthalmopathy. The V gene is TRBV4-1, the J gene TRBJ2-5, with D hard to call. Sequencing was carried out using blood. The CDR3 here is CASSQGGLQETQYF. DNA for the CDR3: TGCGCCAGCAGCCAAGGCGGCCTCCAAGAGACCCAGTACTTC.